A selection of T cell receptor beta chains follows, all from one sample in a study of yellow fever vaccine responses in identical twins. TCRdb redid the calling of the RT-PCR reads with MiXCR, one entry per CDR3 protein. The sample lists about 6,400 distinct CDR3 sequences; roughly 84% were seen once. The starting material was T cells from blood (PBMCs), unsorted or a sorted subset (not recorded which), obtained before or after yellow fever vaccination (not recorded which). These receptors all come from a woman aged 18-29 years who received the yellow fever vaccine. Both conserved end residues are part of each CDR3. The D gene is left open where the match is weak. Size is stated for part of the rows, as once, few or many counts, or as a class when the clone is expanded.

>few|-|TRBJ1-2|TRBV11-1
TGTGCCAGCAGCCCCGGCCCGGGGGCCACCCAATTC
CASSPGPGATQF
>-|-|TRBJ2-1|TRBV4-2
TGTGCCAGCCGACCTGCCCAAGGGTACAATGAGCAGTTCTTC
CASRPAQGYNEQFF
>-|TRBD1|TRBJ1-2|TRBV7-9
TGTGCCAGCACCTGGGAGGGACAGGGCAATTTTAACTATGGCTACACCTTC
CASTWEGQGNFNYGYTF
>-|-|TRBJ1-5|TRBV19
TGTGCCAGTAGAAGGGACATATATAGCAATCAGCCCCAGCATTTT
CASRRDIYSNQPQHF
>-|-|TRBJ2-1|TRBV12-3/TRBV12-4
TGTGCCAGCAGTTTCATGGGGGAGTTGCCCTACAATGAGCAGTTCTTC
CASSFMGELPYNEQFF
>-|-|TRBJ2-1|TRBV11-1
TGTGCCAGCAGCCACGGGCTATACAATGAGCAGTTCTTC
CASSHGLYNEQFF
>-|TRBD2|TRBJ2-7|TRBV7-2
TGTGCCAGCAGCTTAGGACTAGCGGATACCTACGAGCAGTACTTC
CASSLGLADTYEQYF
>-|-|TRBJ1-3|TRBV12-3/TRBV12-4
TGTGCCAGCAGTCGGACTGCCGACTCTGGAAACACCATATATTTT
CASSRTADSGNTIYF
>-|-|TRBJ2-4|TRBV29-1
TGCAGCGCTTCCGGGACACCTAACATTCAGTACTTC
CSASGTPNIQYF
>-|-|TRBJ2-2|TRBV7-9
TGTGCCAGCAGCTTATGGGAAAGCACCGGGGAGCTGTTTTTT
CASSLWESTGELFF
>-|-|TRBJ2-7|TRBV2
TGTGCCAGCAGCGAAGGGGCGGTAGGGACATACGAGCAGTACTTC
CASSEGAVGTYEQYF
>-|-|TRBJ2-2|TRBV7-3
TGTGCCAGCAGCTTAATGGGGGGCACCGGGGAGCTGTTTTTT
CASSLMGGTGELFF
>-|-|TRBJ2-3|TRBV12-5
TGTGCTAGTGGTTTGATTGGGACTAGCACAGATACGCAGTATTTT
CASGLIGTSTDTQYF
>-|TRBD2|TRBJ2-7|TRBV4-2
TGTGCCAGCAGCCAAGAATTAGCGGGTAACCACGAGCAGTACTTC
CASSQELAGNHEQYF
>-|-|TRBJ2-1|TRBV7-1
TGTGCCAGCAGCTCAGTTCATGAGCAGTTCTTC
CASSSVHEQFF
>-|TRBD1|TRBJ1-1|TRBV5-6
TGTGCCAGCAGCACAGGGGGCGCGGGCACTGAAGCTTTCTTT
CASSTGGAGTEAFF
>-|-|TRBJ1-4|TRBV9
TGTGCCAGCAGCCCGCAGACAGCAACTAATGAAAAACTGTTTTTT
CASSPQTATNEKLFF
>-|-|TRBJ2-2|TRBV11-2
TGTGCCAGCAGTTCCAACAGGGTTGAGGAGCTGTTTTTT
CASSSNRVEELFF
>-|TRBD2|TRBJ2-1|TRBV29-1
TGCAGCGCCCGTGATGGGAGGGGCCATGAGCAGTTCTTC
CSARDGRGHEQFF
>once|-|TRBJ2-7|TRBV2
TGTGCCAGCAGTGAAGCCGGCTACGAGCAGTACTTC
CASSEAGYEQYF
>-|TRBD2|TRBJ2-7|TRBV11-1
TGTGCCAGCAGCTATCGGACTAGTGGGGCCTCCGAGCAGTACTTC
CASSYRTSGASEQYF
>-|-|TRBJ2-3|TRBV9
TGTGCCAGCAGCGCCTGGGGGGGGGCGAGGGATACGCAGTATTTT
CASSAWGGARDTQYF
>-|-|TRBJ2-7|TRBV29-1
TGCAGCGTTATAGATCGCTTTTACGAGCAGTACTTC
CSVIDRFYEQYF
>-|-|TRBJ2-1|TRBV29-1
TGCAGCGTTCGACTAGTCGGTGAGCAGTTCTTC
CSVRLVGEQFF
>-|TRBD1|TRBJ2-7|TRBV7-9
TGTGCCAGCAGCTTACAGGGACAGGGCTACGAGCAGTACTTC
CASSLQGQGYEQYF
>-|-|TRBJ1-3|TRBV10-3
TGTGCCATCAGTGATCGGGCCGCTGGAAACACCATATATTTT
CAISDRAAGNTIYF
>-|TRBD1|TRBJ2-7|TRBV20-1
TGCAGTGCTAGGGGGACAGGGGGGTACGAGCAGTACTTC
CSARGTGGYEQYF
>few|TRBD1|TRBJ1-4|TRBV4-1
TGCGCCAGCAGCCAAGGATCCGGGACAGGGCATGAAAAACTGTTTTTT
CASSQGSGTGHEKLFF
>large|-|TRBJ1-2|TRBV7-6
TGTGCCAGCAGCTATGGACAGTACTATGGCTACACCTTC
CASSYGQYYGYTF
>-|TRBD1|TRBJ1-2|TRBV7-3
TGTGCCAGCAGCCTTACAGGGGGCGAAGGCTACACCTTC
CASSLTGGEGYTF
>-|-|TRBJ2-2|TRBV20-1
TGCAGTGCTAGAGACGCGAAAGTCGGGGAGCTGTTTTTT
CSARDAKVGELFF
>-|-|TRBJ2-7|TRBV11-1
TGTGCCAGCAGCTTAGTTGGCAGGGGATCCCAAAGCTCCTACGAGCAGTACTTC
CASSLVGRGSQSSYEQYF
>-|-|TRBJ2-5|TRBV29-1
TGCAGCGCCAACGGAGGGGTTCGGGAGACCCAGTACTTC
CSANGGVRETQYF
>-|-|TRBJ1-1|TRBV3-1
TGTGCCAGCGGCGGTCCCGATGAAGCTTTCTTT
CASGGPDEAFF
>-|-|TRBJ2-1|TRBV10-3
TGTGCCATCAGTGAGTCTAACAATGAGCAGTTCTTC
CAISESNNEQFF
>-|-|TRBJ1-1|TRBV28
TGTGCCAGCAGTTTAGGGAACACTGAAGCTTTCTTT
CASSLGNTEAFF
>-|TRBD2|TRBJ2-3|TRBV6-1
TGTGCCAGCAGTGGACTAGCGGGGGGGCCAGATACGCAGTATTTT
CASSGLAGGPDTQYF
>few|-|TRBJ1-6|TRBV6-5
TGTGCCAGCAGTTACTCGGGCAGGGGCGATTCACCCCTCCACTTT
CASSYSGRGDSPLHF
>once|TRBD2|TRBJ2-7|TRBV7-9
TGTGCCGCAGCCGGGGGGGGTTCCTACGAGCAGTACTTC
CAAAGGGSYEQYF
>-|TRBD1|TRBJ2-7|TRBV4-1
TGCGCCAGCAGCCAAGATAGGACAGGTACCTACGAGCAGTACTTC
CASSQDRTGTYEQYF
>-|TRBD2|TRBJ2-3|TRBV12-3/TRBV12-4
TGTGCCAGCAGCCGAACTAGCGGGGAAGAATGGGGCACAGATACGCAGTATTTT
CASSRTSGEEWGTDTQYF
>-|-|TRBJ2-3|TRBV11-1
TGTGCCAGCAGCCAATTAAGCGGGAGCACAGATACGCAGTATTTT
CASSQLSGSTDTQYF
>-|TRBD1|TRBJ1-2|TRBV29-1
TGCAGCGCCCCGGACAGGGAGGACTATGGCTACACCTTC
CSAPDREDYGYTF
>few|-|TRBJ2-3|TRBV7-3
TGTGCCAGCAGCTTCACCGGGGGCACAGATACGCAGTATTTT
CASSFTGGTDTQYF
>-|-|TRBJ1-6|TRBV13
TGTGCCAGCAGGTGGAGGACCGATAATTCACCCCTCCACTTT
CASRWRTDNSPLHF
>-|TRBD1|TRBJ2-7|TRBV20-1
TGCAGTGCACCGGGACAGGAAACCTACGAGCAGTACTTC
CSAPGQETYEQYF
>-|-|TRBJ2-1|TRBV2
TGTGCCAGCAAGGGGGGAAGCTCCTACAATGAGCAGTTCTTC
CASKGGSSYNEQFF
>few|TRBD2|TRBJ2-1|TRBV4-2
TGTGCCAGCAGCCAAGGGACTAGCGGGTTCAATGAGCAGTTCTTC
CASSQGTSGFNEQFF